The 28 T cell receptor beta chains given below trace back to one sample, sequenced in a study of T cell responses to AZD1222 COVID-19 vaccine. TCRdb's copy holds only in-frame clones and misses some; the assay was immunoSEQ multiplex PCR. The table has over 100,000 clones, more than 70% seen once. Specimen: peripheral blood, collected on day 0 of AZD1222 vaccination. Receptors originate from an adult in good health.

CDR3 in amino acids: CASTPGGYQETQYF. CDR3 in DNA: TGTGCCAGCACTCCCGGTGGGTACCAAGAGACCCAGTACTTC. The chain combines TRBV5-4 with TRBJ2-5; no definite D call. Germline lookup yields CDR1 SGHNT and CDR2 YYREEE (reference sequence). V was shortened by 6 bases and J by 0 bases, with 12 bases between the two germline ends. This CDR3 region has 14 residues.

The V call is TRBV18, the J call TRBJ2-7, with a weak D call TRBD1 (6 bases). In germline, CDR1 is KGHSH, CDR2 LQKENI. This CDR3 is 13 amino acids long. Trimming took 2 bases from V and 5 from J, leaving 10 bases between them. CDR3 nucleotides: TGTGCCAGCTCACCAGGGGGCGTTAACGAGCAGTACTTC. It translates to CASSPGGVNEQYF.

The V call is TRBV19, the J call TRBJ1-5, with D possibly being TRBD1 (6 bases). Deletions cut 8 bases from V and 8 bases from J, with 22 bases between. The CDR3 is 15 residues long. Germline V gene lookup returns CDR1 LNHDA and CDR2 SQIVND (reference sequence). CDR3 in amino acids: CASRDGGPLGKPQHF. The CDR3, as DNA: TGTGCCAGTCGCGATGGGGGGCCCCTAGGAAAGCCCCAGCATTTT.

V is TRBV5-3 and J is TRBJ2-7, with D perhaps TRBD1 or TRBD2 (5 bases each). TRBV5-3 is noted as an ORF with a role that remains uncertain. Trimming pared 2 bases from V and 1 base from J, leaving 19 bases between. This CDR3 spans 17 amino acids. In DNA form, the CDR3 reads TGTGCCAGAAGCTTTGGGACGCCGGAAGGAGTGTCCTACGAGCAGTACTTC. Amino acid sequence: CARSFGTPEGVSYEQYF.

This clone occurred a few times. This chain joins TRBV28 and TRBJ1-4, with D perhaps TRBD1 (6 bases). Trimming pared 2 bases from V and 10 bases from J, leaving 14 bases between. This CDR3 has 14 residues. CDR1 is MDHEN, CDR2 SYDVKM, per germline. CDR3 in DNA: TGTGCCAGCAGTTTAATACAGGGAGGGGGAAAACTGTTTTTT. Amino acid sequence: CASSLIQGGGKLFF.

V and J are TRBV5-8 and TRBJ2-5, with 7 bases identical to TRBD2. V trimming: 3 bases; J trimming: 2 bases; junction bases outside the gene matches: 19. This CDR3 spans 19 amino acids. Per germline, CDR1 SGHTS and CDR2 YDEGEE. The CDR3 region has the DNA TGTGCCAGCAGCTGGGGGGGGAATTTTGCGGGCTCCCATCAAGAGACCCAGTACTTC. Translated, it gives CASSWGGNFAGSHQETQYF.

The chain joins TRBV6-2 or TRBV6-3 to TRBJ1-4, with D perhaps TRBD1 (5 bases). This CDR3 is built from 15 residues. With 5 bases removed from V and 0 bases from J, the gap between germline ends came to 10 bases. Germline CDR1 and CDR2: MNHEY and SVGEGT. The CDR3 nucleotides are TGTGCCAGCAGTGCCGTGGGGGCAACTAATGAAAAACTGTTTTTT. Translation: CASSAVGATNEKLFF.

This clone has more than one count but fewer than ten. J is TRBJ1-4 and V is TRBV6-1; D is possibly TRBD1 (5 bases). Germline V gene sequence: CDR1 MNHNS, CDR2 SASEGT. The CDR3 contains 18 residues. Trimming removed 1 base at V and 0 bases at J, with 15 bases between. The CDR3 sequence is CASSEGTRSLATNEKLFF. For the CDR3, the DNA is TGTGCCAGCAGTGAAGGGACAAGATCGTTAGCAACTAATGAAAAACTGTTTTTT.

The chain recombines TRBV6-5 with TRBJ2-7; TRBD2 agrees at 7 bases. V was clipped by 0 bases and J by 7 bases; unmatched bases: 3. CDR3 length: 13 amino acids. The germline CDR1 and CDR2 sequences are MNHEY and SVGAGI. CDR3 DNA sequence: TGTGCCAGCAGTTACTCGGGCGGGGGAGAGCAGTACTTC. This codes for CASSYSGGGEQYF.

The chain combines TRBV6-5 with TRBJ2-7; D gene ambiguous. Germline V gene lookup returns CDR1 MNHEY and CDR2 SVGAGI. The CDR3 covers 13 residues. With 4 bases removed from V and 3 bases from J, the gap between germline ends came to 10 bases. The CDR3 sequence is CASSSPRIYEQYF. The CDR3 region has the DNA TGTGCCAGCAGTTCCCCAAGGATCTACGAGCAGTACTTC.

The rearrangement uses TRBV18 and TRBJ1-1; tentatively, D is TRBD1 (6 bases). Trimming took 6 bases from V and 0 from J, leaving 11 bases between them. Germline assignment: CDR1 KGHSH and CDR2 LQKENI. This CDR3 has 14 residues. The CDR3 region is CASSPQGLNTEAFF. The CDR3 DNA follows: TGTGCCAGCTCGCCCCAGGGGCTGAACACTGAAGCTTTCTTT. Combining the CDR3 with reference TRBV18 and TRBJ1-1 gives the whole variable domain NAGVMQNPRHLVRRRGQEARLRCSPMKGHSHVYWYRQLPEEGLKFMVYLQKENIIDESGMPKERFSAEFPKEGPSILRIQQVVRGDSAAYFCASSPQGLNTEAFFGQGTRLTVV.

This chain uses TRBV11-1 with TRBJ2-5, with D perhaps matching TRBD1 (5 bases). CDR3 length: 15 amino acids. Trimming took 1 base from V and 5 from J, leaving 14 bases between them. Germline CDR1 and CDR2: SGHAT and FQDESV (reference sequence). CDR3 in amino acids: CASSLGVRASETQYF. The CDR3 region has the DNA TGTGCCAGCAGCTTAGGTGTCAGGGCTTCTGAGACCCAGTACTTC.

This chain links TRBV9 with TRBJ2-5; 11 nucleotides align to TRBD2. CDR1 SGDLS and CDR2 YYNGEE come from the germline V gene. Trimming took 0 bases from V and 2 from J; bases not matched to a gene: 3. The CDR3 runs to 16 residues. Written as DNA, the CDR3 is TGTGCCAGCAGCGTAGATGCTAGCGGGGGGCAAGAGACCCAGTACTTC. It yields the protein CASSVDASGGQETQYF.

The chain recombines TRBV15 with TRBJ1-1; 8 bases fit TRBD1. This CDR3 is built from 15 residues. V lost 5 bases and J lost 1; bases outside the gene matches: 6. Per germline, CDR1 LNHNV and CDR2 YYDKDF (reference sequence). The CDR3 is CATSENRGGNTEAFF. The CDR3 DNA reads as TGTGCCACCAGCGAAAACAGGGGGGGGAACACTGAAGCTTTCTTT.

The chain carries TRBV4-1 and TRBJ1-2; D not certain. This CDR3 has 17 residues. V shed 1 base and J shed 1 base, with 16 bases lying between them. Germline V gene data show CDR1 as MGHRA and CDR2 as YSYEKL. The CDR3 reads CASSQVVSSRNNYGYTF. The CDR3 nucleotides are TGCGCCAGCAGCCAAGTCGTCAGCTCTCGAAATAACTATGGCTACACCTTC.

This chain uses TRBV20-1 with TRBJ2-1, with 8 bases identical to TRBD2. The ends lost 3 bases at V and 2 bases at J; junction bases unmatched: 6. The CDR3 loop spans 15 amino acids. Germline V gives CDR1 DFQATT, CDR2 SNEGSKA (reference sequence). This chain's CDR3 is CSASDAGLAYNEQFF. The CDR3 coding sequence is TGCAGTGCTAGTGACGCGGGACTAGCCTACAATGAGCAGTTCTTC.

CDR3 DNA: TGTGCCAGCAGCGTAGCTCTGGCGGGGGCGGGCACAGATACGCAGTATTTT. It translates to CASSVALAGAGTDTQYF. This chain links TRBV9 with TRBJ2-3; weak D call: TRBD2 (7 bases). This CDR3 is 17 amino acids long. The V end was cut by 0 bases, the J end by 1 base, with 15 bases between. Germline CDR1 SGDLS, CDR2 YYNGEE.

The chain is built from TRBV6-5 and TRBJ1-5; 8 bases map to TRBD1. Germline trimming cut 7 bases from V and 11 bases from J; bases unmatched to any gene: 13. Per the germline V gene, CDR1 is MNHEY and CDR2 is SVGAGI. CDR3 length equals 14 residues. The CDR3, as DNA: TGTGCCAGCATAGTCGGGCAGGGGGCAGAAGCCCAGCATTTT. Its translation: CASIVGQGAEAQHF.

The chain is built from TRBV3-1 (or the pseudogene TRBV3-2) and TRBJ1-6, with no clear D. The CDR3 spans 13 residues. Germline loops: CDR1 LGHDT, CDR2 YNNKEL (reference sequence). The V end lost 0 bases, the J end lost 6 bases, and 3 bases lay between the germline ends. In nucleotides, the CDR3 is TGTGCCAGCAGCCAAGAAAGTAATTCACCCCTCCACTTT. Its translation: CASSQESNSPLHF.

V usage is TRBV27 and J usage is TRBJ2-7; unclear D gene. The V end was cut by 2 bases, the J end by 3 bases, with 11 bases between. Germline V gene lookup returns CDR1 MNHEY and CDR2 SMNVEV (reference sequence). The CDR3 loop spans 14 amino acids. The CDR3 loop is CASSLKRFDYEQYF. For the CDR3, the DNA is TGTGCCAGCAGTTTAAAGAGGTTTGACTACGAGCAGTACTTC.

This clone has a single count. The CDR3 loop is CASSLKAFTGELFF. For the CDR3, the DNA is TGTGCCAGCAGCTTAAAGGCCTTCACCGGGGAGCTGTTTTTT. The V gene is TRBV7-3, the J gene TRBJ2-2; D gene ambiguous. CDR1 and CDR2 from the germline V gene are SGHTA and FQGTGA. The V gene lost 1 base and the J gene lost 4 bases, with 7 bases spanning the gap. This CDR3 is 14 amino acids long.

The chain links TRBV7-2 to TRBJ1-2; TRBD1 matches 7 bases. Germline CDR1 and CDR2: SGHTA and FQGNSA. This CDR3 region has 15 residues. V gave up 5 bases and J gave up 3 bases; unmatched junction bases: 9. The CDR3 DNA reads as TGTGCCAGCAGCGCCTGGGACAGTGATTACTATGGCTACACCTTC. Residues: CASSAWDSDYYGYTF.

The chain is built from TRBV5-1 and TRBJ2-7; D ambiguous. The germline V and J ends were trimmed by 3 bases and 0 bases, with 4 bases remaining between them. This CDR3 region has 12 residues. Per the germline V gene, CDR1 is SGHRS and CDR2 is YFSETQ. The CDR3 region has the DNA TGCGCCAGCAGCTCTTACTCCTACGAGCAGTACTTC. Protein sequence: CASSSYSYEQYF.

The V gene is TRBV6-5, the J gene TRBJ1-4; D unclear. The CDR3 has 11 amino acids. Germline V gene sequence: CDR1 MNHEY, CDR2 SVGAGI. V was trimmed by 5 bases and J by 12 bases, leaving 10 bases between them. CDR3 sequence reads: CASSPSEELFF. CDR3 DNA: TGTGCCAGCAGTCCCTCGGAGGAACTGTTTTTT.

This clone was seen a single time. The CDR3 here is CASSHGPYTRSSGNTIYF. The DNA of the CDR3 is TGTGCCAGCAGCCACGGTCCTTATACACGGTCCTCTGGAAACACCATATATTTT. The V and J genes are TRBV6-4 and TRBJ1-3; no firm D call. The CDR3 is 18 residues long. Germline CDR1 and CDR2: MRHNA and SNTAGT. The V end lost 6 bases, the J end lost 0 bases, and 21 bases lay between the germline ends.

This chain joins TRBV4-3 and TRBJ2-2; 8 bases align to TRBD1. V shed 5 bases, J shed 3 bases, and the junction held 8 bases outside the gene matches. There are 16 residues in the CDR3. Germline CDR1 and CDR2: LGHNA and YSLEER. This CDR3 is CASSEWVTGDTGELFF. CDR3 coding DNA: TGCGCCAGCAGCGAATGGGTGACAGGGGACACCGGGGAGCTGTTTTTT.

The V gene is TRBV5-4, the J gene TRBJ1-2, with TRBD1 matching over 10 bases. The CDR3 spans 14 residues. Per the germline V gene, CDR1 is SGHNT and CDR2 is YYREEE (reference sequence). V shed 5 bases and J 4 bases; nucleotides not matched to a gene: 5. Here the CDR3 reads CASSPRTGGYGYTF. The CDR3 DNA follows: TGTGCCAGCAGTCCTAGGACAGGGGGCTATGGCTACACCTTC. Full variable domain (remainder filled in from reference TRBV5-4 and TRBJ1-2): ETGVTQSPTHLIKTRGQQVTLRCSSQSGHNTVSWYQQALGQGPQFIFQYYREEENGRGNFPPRFSGLQFPNYSSELNVNALELDDSALYLCASSPRTGGYGYTFGSGTRLTVV.

The chain carries TRBV5-8 and TRBJ2-1; D is unclear. The CDR3 totals 13 residues. V was shortened by 0 bases and J by 4 bases, with 5 bases between the two germline ends. The germline gives CDR1 SGHTS, CDR2 YDEGEE. CDR3 sequence (DNA): TGTGCCAGCAGCTTGGGGGTGTACAATGAGCAGTTCTTC. It encodes CASSLGVYNEQFF. The whole variable domain, remainder taken from reference TRBV5-8 and TRBJ2-1, is EAGVTQSPTHLIKTRGQQATLRCSPISGHTSVYWYQQALGLGLQFLLWYDEGEERNRGNFPPRFSGRQFPNYSSELNVNALELEDSALYLCASSLGVYNEQFFGPGTRLTVL.